Each of the 18 T cell receptor beta chains below was sequenced from the same sample in a study of immune characterization of retroperitoneal liposarcoma. TCRdb re-called the PCR reads with MiXCR, one entry per CDR3 protein. The table has under 20,000 distinct CDR3 sequences, more than 35% seen once; the top ten hold 7.4%. Input material: blood. The origin of the receptors is a male donor with retroperitoneal liposarcoma.

The rearrangement links TRBV12-3 or TRBV12-4 to TRBJ2-1; D remains unclear. The CDR3 consists of 15 residues. Trimming cost V 6 bases and J 0 bases, with 12 bases left between them. The CDR3 sequence: CASRTEQSSYNEQFF. CDR3 DNA: TGTGCCAGCAGGACGGAACAGAGCTCCTACAATGAGCAGTTCTTC.

Concerning this clonotype: Without the conserved terminal phenylalanine or tryptophan, this CDR3 likely stems from a read error. The chain links TRBV6-4 to TRBJ2-1; D may be TRBD2 (5 bases). CDR1 is MRHNA and CDR2 is SNTAGT in the germline V gene. CDR3 length: 15 amino acids. The V gene lost 8 bases and the J gene lost 0 bases, with 14 bases spanning the gap. CDR3 nucleotide sequence: TGTGCCAGCGCCAACACTGAGGGCTCCTACAATGAGCAGTTCCTC. Encoded protein: CASANTEGSYNEQFL.

The V gene is TRBV11-1, the J gene TRBJ2-1; D may match TRBD1 or TRBD2 (6 bases each). The DNA end lines up better with TRBJ2-7; the J call may be wrong. The CDR3 extends over 14 amino acids. The V gene's germline CDR1 is SGHAT and CDR2 FQDESV (reference sequence). CDR3 residues: CASSMRGTGSEQYF. Here the CDR3 DNA reads TGTGCCAGCAGCATGCGGGGAACAGGGTCCGAGCAGTACTTC.

As for this clonotype: Being one base from a much bigger clone, this may be a read error. V usage is TRBV12-3 or TRBV12-4 and J usage is TRBJ2-1; D may be TRBD2 (5 bases). V lost 0 bases, J lost 7 bases, and 10 bases lay in between. This CDR3 is 14 amino acids long. The CDR3 region is CASSLARAHNEQFF. DNA for the CDR3: TGTGCCAGCAGTTTAGCGAGGGCCCATAATGAGCAGTTCTTC.

This clonotype was counted only a few times. The chain combines TRBV11-2 with TRBJ1-2, with D uncertain. Germline V gives CDR1 SGHAT, CDR2 FQNNGV. Trimming cost V 5 bases and J 3 bases, with 10 bases left between them. The CDR3 runs to 13 residues. The CDR3 sequence: CASSPGSYYGYTF. CDR3 sequence (DNA): TGTGCCAGCAGCCCTGGGAGTTACTATGGCTACACCTTC.

This chain uses TRBV19 with TRBJ2-1, with 10 bases identical to TRBD2. The J call could be wrong; TRBJ2-5 is a better fit for the DNA end. Germline lookup yields CDR1 LNHDA and CDR2 SQIVND (reference sequence). The CDR3 covers 13 residues. CDR3 coding DNA: TGTGCCAGTGCGACCGGGACTAGCGCACCCCAGTACTTC. Its protein is CASATGTSAPQYF.

V and J are TRBV18 and TRBJ2-2, with 8 nucleotides matching TRBD1. This CDR3 comprises 15 residues. V shed 3 bases and J 4 bases; nucleotides not matched to a gene: 4. Per germline, CDR1 KGHSH and CDR2 LQKENI. This CDR3 is CASSPTGAVTGELFF. The CDR3 DNA reads as TGTGCCAGCTCACCGACAGGGGCGGTCACCGGGGAGCTGTTTTTT.

The chain couples TRBV6-1 to TRBJ2-4; TRBD1 aligns across 7 bases. There are 15 residues in the CDR3. The V segment lost 5 bases and the J segment 4 bases; nucleotides outside the gene matches: 8. Germline V lookup: CDR1 MNHNS, CDR2 SASEGT. CDR3 sequence (DNA): TGTGCCAGCAGTTCCAGACAGGGAACTAAAAACATTCAGTACTTC. Translating gives CASSSRQGTKNIQYF.

This clonotype was detected a few times. The chain couples TRBV11-2 to TRBJ2-5; no definite D call. The DNA end lines up better with TRBJ2-7; the J call may be wrong. Germline V gives CDR1 SGHAT, CDR2 FQNNGV. CDR3 length: 15 residues. The CDR3 DNA reads as TGTGCCAGCAGCTCCGCGGCATCCACACGCTACGAGCAGTACTTC. Encoded protein: CASSSAASTRYEQYF.

In its sample, this clonotype was seen a few times. The chain carries TRBV12-3 or TRBV12-4 and TRBJ2-1, with 10 bases that match TRBD2. The CDR3 runs 15 residues. V gave up 6 bases and J gave up 2 bases; unmatched junction bases: 4. CDR3 residues: CASSTSGNTYNEQFF. CDR3 sequence (DNA): TGTGCCAGCAGCACTAGCGGGAATACCTACAATGAGCAGTTCTTC.

This chain joins TRBV5-6 and TRBJ2-4, with 7 bases aligning to TRBD2. Matching the DNA end better, TRBJ2-1 makes the J call doubtful. CDR1 SGHDT and CDR2 YYEEEE come from the germline V gene. The CDR3 has 16 residues. Here the CDR3 reads CASSLEDGRSGYEQFF. The CDR3 DNA sequence: TGTGCCAGCAGCTTGGAGGACGGGAGGTCTGGGTACGAGCAGTTCTTC.

This clonotype was observed many times. V and J are TRBV27 and TRBJ2-3; 12 bases align to TRBD2. The V gene end was trimmed by 5 bases and the J gene end by 2 bases; junction bases not matched to a gene: 8. Germline CDR1 MNHEY, CDR2 SMNVEV (reference sequence). The CDR3 loop spans 17 amino acids. The CDR3 sequence is CASSPLGLAGPTDTQYF. The CDR3 DNA is TGTGCCAGCAGTCCCCTGGGACTAGCGGGCCCCACAGATACGCAGTATTTT.

This chain joins TRBV10-3 and TRBJ1-2; a weak D match, TRBD1 (5 bases). This CDR3 is built from 13 residues. CDR1 and CDR2 (germline): ENHRY, SYGVKD. The ends were cut back, 7 bases at V and 6 bases at J, with 15 bases in the middle. The CDR3 nucleotides are TGTGCCATCAAGGGACGGCTGTCGGATGGCTACACCTTC. Translated: CAIKGRLSDGYTF.

The gene calls are TRBV6-1 and TRBJ2-3, with D unclear. Germline-derived CDR1 and CDR2 are MNHNS and SASEGT. V shed 1 base and J shed 5 bases, with 13 bases lying between them. This CDR3 has 15 amino acids. CDR3 loop: CASSEGWGLGDTQYF. The DNA of the CDR3 is TGTGCCAGCAGTGAAGGGTGGGGTTTAGGAGATACGCAGTATTTT.

This clonotype is medium-sized in the sample. This chain joins TRBV7-6 and TRBJ2-5; 7 nucleotides match TRBD2. This CDR3 is built from 14 residues. The J segment lost 11 bases and the V segment lost 1 base, leaving 10 bases of the junction unmatched. Germline CDR1 is SGHVS and CDR2 is FNYEAQ. The CDR3, as DNA: TGTGCCAGCAGCTTAGAGGGCGGGAGCCGGGAGCAGTACTTC. This translates into CASSLEGGSREQYF.

The chain couples TRBV6-6 to TRBJ1-2; D is undetermined. The germline V gene encodes CDR1 MNHNY and CDR2 SVGAGI (reference sequence). Trimming pared 6 bases from V and 13 bases from J, leaving 21 bases between. CDR3 length: 13 residues. DNA for the CDR3: TGTGCCAGCAGCCCGACTTCCGGAAGCCCGGCCACCTTC. Translating gives CASSPTSGSPATF.

On this clonotype: Being one base from a much bigger clone, this may be a read error. The chain employs TRBV6-1 and TRBJ1-5; D is possibly TRBD1 (5 bases). This CDR3 comprises 13 residues. Trimming pared 10 bases from V and 3 bases from J, leaving 13 bases between. Germline V gives CDR1 MNHNS, CDR2 SASEGT. For the CDR3, the DNA is TGTGCCAACATTAGGGACCTCAATCAGCCCCAGCATTTT. Amino acids: CANIRDLNQPQHF.

The table lists this clonotype with a few counts. This chain connects TRBV2 to TRBJ2-3; no definite D call. The CDR3 sequence is 14 residues long. V dropped 8 bases and J dropped 3 bases, with 15 bases sitting between them. Germline V gene lookup returns CDR1 SNHLY and CDR2 FYNNEI. The CDR3 loop is CASGNGWVTDTQYF. CDR3 nucleotides: TGTGCCAGCGGAAATGGCTGGGTGACAGATACGCAGTATTTT.